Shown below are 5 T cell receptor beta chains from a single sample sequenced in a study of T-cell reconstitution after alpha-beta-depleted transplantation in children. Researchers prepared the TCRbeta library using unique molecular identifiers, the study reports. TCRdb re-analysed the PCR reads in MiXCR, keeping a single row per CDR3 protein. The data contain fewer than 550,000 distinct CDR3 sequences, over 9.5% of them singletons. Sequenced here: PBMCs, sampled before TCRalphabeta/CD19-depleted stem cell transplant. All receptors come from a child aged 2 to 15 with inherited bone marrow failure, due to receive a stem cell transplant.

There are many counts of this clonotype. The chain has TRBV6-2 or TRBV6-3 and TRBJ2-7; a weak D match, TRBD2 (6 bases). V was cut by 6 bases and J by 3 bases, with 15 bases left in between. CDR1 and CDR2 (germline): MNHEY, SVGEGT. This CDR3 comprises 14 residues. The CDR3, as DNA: TGTGCCAGCAGAGGGTTCCCCGGGAGCTACGAGCAGTACTTC. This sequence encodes CASRGFPGSYEQYF.

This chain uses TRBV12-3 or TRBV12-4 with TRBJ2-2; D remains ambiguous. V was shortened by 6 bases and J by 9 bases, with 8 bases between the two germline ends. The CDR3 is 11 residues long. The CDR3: CASSQLRELFF. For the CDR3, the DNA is TGTGCCAGCAGCCAACTTCGGGAGCTGTTTTTT.

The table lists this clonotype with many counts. The CDR3: CASSPGTFHNEQFF. The CDR3 DNA reads as TGTGCCAGTAGTCCCGGGACTTTTCACAATGAGCAGTTCTTC. This chain links TRBV19 with TRBJ2-1; D possibly corresponds to TRBD2 (6 bases). Germline V lookup: CDR1 LNHDA, CDR2 SQIVND (reference sequence). Trimming removed 5 bases from V and 5 bases from J, with 13 bases in between. The CDR3 consists of 14 residues. Together with reference TRBV19 and TRBJ2-1, the CDR3 gives the full variable domain: DGGITQSPKYLFRKEGQNVTLSCEQNLNHDAMYWYRQDPGQGLRLIYYSQIVNDFQKGDIAEGYSVSREKKESFPLTVTSAQKNPTAFYLCASSPGTFHNEQFFGPGTRLTVL.

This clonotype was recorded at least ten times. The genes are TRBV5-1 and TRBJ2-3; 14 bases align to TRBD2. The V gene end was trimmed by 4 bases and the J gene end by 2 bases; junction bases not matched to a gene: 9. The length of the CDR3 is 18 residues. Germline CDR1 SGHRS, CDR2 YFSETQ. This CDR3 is CASSPGLAGGLPTDTQYF. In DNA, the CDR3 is TGCGCCAGCAGCCCTGGACTAGCGGGAGGCCTCCCCACAGATACGCAGTATTTT. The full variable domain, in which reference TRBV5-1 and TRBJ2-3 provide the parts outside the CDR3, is KAGVTQTPRYLIKTRGQQVTLSCSPISGHRSVSWYQQTPGQGLQFLFEYFSETQRNKGNFPGRFSGRQFSNSRSEMNVSTLELGDSALYLCASSPGLAGGLPTDTQYFGPGTRLTVL.

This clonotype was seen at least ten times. The CDR3 bases are TGCGCCAGCAGCCCCCAGGGGAATTCTCAGCGGGAGGGCCAAGGTGAGCAGTTCTTC. Its translation: CASSPQGNSQREGQGEQFF. The rearrangement joins TRBV4-1 to TRBJ2-1; TRBD2 agrees at 10 bases. The V gene's germline CDR1 is MGHRA and CDR2 YSYEKL. The CDR3 is 19 amino acids. V gave up 4 bases and J gave up 9 bases; unmatched junction bases: 21.